What follows describes a single TCR beta chain. The antigen is not known. Between the trimmed V and J ends, which lost 1 base and 4 bases, there was a span of 14 bases. This CDR3 contains 15 residues. The germline V gene has CDR1 SGHRS and CDR2 YFSETQ. The sample originates from a study of CD8+ T cells in alopecia areata. Study background: Tofacitinib was taken orally by treated patients, and the dose was 5 to 10 mg twice daily. Study conclusions and caveats: Only one nonresponder was present, which leaves the link between baseline CD8+ expansion and response uncertain. The study found tofacitinib significantly decreased scalp clonality and expanded CD8+ clones among the top 100.

Treatment meaning: oral pan-JAK inhibitor, 5-10 mg twice daily. Following extraction, RNA underwent reverse transcription to cDNA, which served as the sequencing template. Assay: immunoSEQ multiplex PCR; the TCRdb copy retains only in-frame clones and omits some. This sample has about 150,000 clones, with nearly 55% found just once. The receptor was derived from a human donor with alopecia areata. The rearrangement uses TRBV5-1 and TRBJ1-1; no clear D gene. Sample: CD8+ T cells sorted from blood, taken at week 4, from a patient treated with tofacitinib. The CDR3 DNA reads as TGCGCCAGCAGCTTGCCCGGGAGCGAGGGCACTGAAGCTTTCTTT. This gives the protein CASSLPGSEGTEAFF.